A selection of T cell receptor beta chains follows, all from one sample in a study of shared clonotypes between healthy human individuals. Generated by immunoSEQ multiplex PCR, the TCRdb table keeps only in-frame clones and is missing some. This sample has hundreds of thousands of clones, with 92% found just once. Sequencing was performed on naive CD8+ T cells sorted from blood. These receptors originate from a man younger than 40 in good health. Each CDR3 is given with its conserved first and last residue. Fields, in order: clone size, D gene, J gene, V gene, CDR3 DNA, CDR3 protein. The D gene is left open where the match is weak. Some rows mark clone size as missing; the rest say once, few, many or name a class of expanded clone.

clone size: NA; D gene: NA; J gene: TRBJ2-1; V gene: TRBV7-9; CDR3 DNA: TGTGCCAGCAGCTTATTAGTAGATGAGCAGTTCTTC; CDR3 protein: CASSLLVDEQFF
clone size: NA; D gene: NA; J gene: TRBJ2-3; V gene: TRBV7-9; CDR3 DNA: TGTGCCAGCAGCTTAGGTGATGTGTTCACAGATACGCAGTATTTT; CDR3 protein: CASSLGDVFTDTQYF
clone size: NA; D gene: NA; J gene: TRBJ2-2; V gene: TRBV7-6; CDR3 DNA: TGTGCCAGCAGCCGAGGTGGCGGGGAGCTGTTTTTT; CDR3 protein: CASSRGGGELFF
clone size: NA; D gene: TRBD1; J gene: TRBJ1-2; V gene: TRBV29-1; CDR3 DNA: TGCAGCGCTACCGGCAAATCGGCCAGGGGGTCCTATGGCTACACCTTC; CDR3 protein: CSATGKSARGSYGYTF
clone size: NA; D gene: NA; J gene: TRBJ1-5; V gene: TRBV6-1; CDR3 DNA: TGTGCCAGCAGTGAAGCTTTCAGCGGCAATCAGCCCCAGCATTTT; CDR3 protein: CASSEAFSGNQPQHF
clone size: NA; D gene: NA; J gene: TRBJ1-5; V gene: TRBV28; CDR3 DNA: TGTGCCAGCAGTTCAGAGAGCAATCAGCCCCAGCATTTT; CDR3 protein: CASSSESNQPQHF
clone size: NA; D gene: NA; J gene: TRBJ2-7; V gene: TRBV7-9; CDR3 DNA: TGTGCCAGCAGCTCTTTGGGGTCCTCCTACGAGCAGTACTTC; CDR3 protein: CASSSLGSSYEQYF
clone size: NA; D gene: NA; J gene: TRBJ1-1; V gene: TRBV7-6; CDR3 DNA: TGTGCCAGCTCACAGGAGGGCACTGAAGCTTTCTTT; CDR3 protein: CASSQEGTEAFF
clone size: NA; D gene: NA; J gene: TRBJ2-7; V gene: TRBV27; CDR3 DNA: TGTGCCAGCAGTTTATCACTATACTCCTACGAGCAGTACTTC; CDR3 protein: CASSLSLYSYEQYF
clone size: NA; D gene: NA; J gene: TRBJ1-1; V gene: TRBV15; CDR3 DNA: TGTGCCACCAGCAACCCGACAAAAATGAACACTGAAGCTTTCTTT; CDR3 protein: CATSNPTKMNTEAFF
clone size: NA; D gene: NA; J gene: TRBJ2-7; V gene: TRBV9; CDR3 DNA: TGTGCCAGCAGCGCCTCCAGTAACGAGCAGTACTTC; CDR3 protein: CASSASSNEQYF
clone size: NA; D gene: NA; J gene: TRBJ2-7; V gene: TRBV25-1; CDR3 DNA: TGTGCCAGCAGTGCGGACGAGCAGTACTTC; CDR3 protein: CASSADEQYF
clone size: NA; D gene: TRBD1; J gene: TRBJ1-2; V gene: TRBV29-1; CDR3 DNA: TGCAGCGTTGTCTTTGGGACAGGGCTCGGCTACACCTTC; CDR3 protein: CSVVFGTGLGYTF
clone size: NA; D gene: TRBD1; J gene: TRBJ1-2; V gene: TRBV7-3; CDR3 DNA: TGTGCCAGCAGCTCCAACCCCCAGGACAGGGTAACTGGCTACACCTTC; CDR3 protein: CASSSNPQDRVTGYTF
clone size: NA; D gene: TRBD2; J gene: TRBJ2-1; V gene: TRBV29-1; CDR3 DNA: TGCAGCGCCCCATGGGGGGAGGGCGATGAGCAGTTCTTC; CDR3 protein: CSAPWGEGDEQFF
clone size: NA; D gene: NA; J gene: TRBJ2-7; V gene: TRBV4-1; CDR3 DNA: TGCGCCAGCAGCCAAGATTTGACAGAGAAATACTACGAGCAGTACTTC; CDR3 protein: CASSQDLTEKYYEQYF
clone size: NA; D gene: TRBD2; J gene: TRBJ2-7; V gene: TRBV30; CDR3 DNA: TGTGCCTGGAGTGTACGAAGGGGGGGACTAGCGGGGCCGTACGAGCAGTACTTC; CDR3 protein: CAWSVRRGGLAGPYEQYF
clone size: NA; D gene: NA; J gene: TRBJ2-7; V gene: TRBV18; CDR3 DNA: TGTGCCAGCTCACCACCCCGGGGACAAGACCTCTACGAGCAGTACTTC; CDR3 protein: CASSPPRGQDLYEQYF
clone size: NA; D gene: NA; J gene: TRBJ2-7; V gene: TRBV29-1; CDR3 DNA: TGCAGCGTGACGGACTCCTACGAGCAGTACTTC; CDR3 protein: CSVTDSYEQYF
clone size: NA; D gene: NA; J gene: TRBJ2-5; V gene: TRBV18; CDR3 DNA: TGTGCCAGCTCACCCGACCAAGAGACCCAGTACTTC; CDR3 protein: CASSPDQETQYF
clone size: NA; D gene: NA; J gene: TRBJ2-5; V gene: TRBV18; CDR3 DNA: TGTGCCAGCTCACCCCCGGGACAAAGGGAGACCCAGTACTTC; CDR3 protein: CASSPPGQRETQYF
clone size: once; D gene: NA; J gene: TRBJ2-7; V gene: TRBV5-6; CDR3 DNA: TGTGCCAGCAGCTTGGTCGGGACGACCTACGAGCAGTACTTC; CDR3 protein: CASSLVGTTYEQYF
clone size: NA; D gene: NA; J gene: TRBJ2-1; V gene: TRBV7-6; CDR3 DNA: TGTGCCAGCAGCGAGGATAATGAGCAGTTCTTC; CDR3 protein: CASSEDNEQFF
clone size: NA; D gene: NA; J gene: TRBJ2-6; V gene: TRBV29-1; CDR3 DNA: TGCAGCGTTGAAGGCGGTGTCTCTGGGGCCAACGTCCTGACTTTC; CDR3 protein: CSVEGGVSGANVLTF
clone size: NA; D gene: NA; J gene: TRBJ2-5; V gene: TRBV9; CDR3 DNA: TGTGCCAGCAGCGTAGATGGGGGAATCCCAGAGACCCAGTACTTC; CDR3 protein: CASSVDGGIPETQYF
clone size: NA; D gene: TRBD1; J gene: TRBJ1-5; V gene: TRBV2; CDR3 DNA: TGTGCCAGCAGTGAGGTCCAGGGGGACCTCCTTATCAATCAGCCCCAGCATTTT; CDR3 protein: CASSEVQGDLLINQPQHF
clone size: NA; D gene: NA; J gene: TRBJ2-1; V gene: TRBV7-9; CDR3 DNA: TGTGCCAGCAGCTTATCTACCAGTGCGGCCTACAATGAGCAGTTCTTC; CDR3 protein: CASSLSTSAAYNEQFF
clone size: NA; D gene: NA; J gene: TRBJ2-1; V gene: TRBV28; CDR3 DNA: TGTGCCAGCAGTTCAGGGTCTTCGAGCTCCTACAATGAGCAGTTCTTC; CDR3 protein: CASSSGSSSSYNEQFF
clone size: NA; D gene: NA; J gene: TRBJ2-7; V gene: TRBV5-4; CDR3 DNA: TGTGCCAGCAGCTTGGCCGAATCCTACGAGCAGTACTTC; CDR3 protein: CASSLAESYEQYF
clone size: NA; D gene: NA; J gene: TRBJ2-5; V gene: TRBV9; CDR3 DNA: TGTGCCAGCAGCGTAGGTGATGGGGTCGACGAGACCCAGTACTTC; CDR3 protein: CASSVGDGVDETQYF
clone size: NA; D gene: TRBD2; J gene: TRBJ2-7; V gene: TRBV27; CDR3 DNA: TGTGCCAGCAGTTTTTATGGGGGGGGCTCCTACGAGCAGTACTTC; CDR3 protein: CASSFYGGGSYEQYF
clone size: NA; D gene: NA; J gene: TRBJ2-7; V gene: TRBV29-1; CDR3 DNA: TGCAGCGTGCTCATCGTGGATTCACCAAACGAGCAGTACTTC; CDR3 protein: CSVLIVDSPNEQYF
clone size: NA; D gene: NA; J gene: TRBJ2-7; V gene: TRBV28; CDR3 DNA: TGTGCCAGCAGTTTTCTTGCCTTCGGGCTCAATCGTCCCTACGAGCAGTACTTC; CDR3 protein: CASSFLAFGLNRPYEQYF